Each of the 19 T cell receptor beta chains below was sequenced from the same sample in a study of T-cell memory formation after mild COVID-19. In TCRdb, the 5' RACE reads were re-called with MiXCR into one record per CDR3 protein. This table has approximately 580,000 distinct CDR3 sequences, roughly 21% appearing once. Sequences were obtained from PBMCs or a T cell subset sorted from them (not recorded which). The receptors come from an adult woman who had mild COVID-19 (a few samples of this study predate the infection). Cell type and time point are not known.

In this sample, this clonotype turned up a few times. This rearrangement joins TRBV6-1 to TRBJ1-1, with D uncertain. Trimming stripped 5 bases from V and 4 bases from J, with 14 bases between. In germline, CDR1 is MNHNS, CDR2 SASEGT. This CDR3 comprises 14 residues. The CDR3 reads CASSFRVGVTEAFF. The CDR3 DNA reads TGTGCCAGCAGTTTTCGGGTAGGAGTCACTGAAGCTTTCTTT.

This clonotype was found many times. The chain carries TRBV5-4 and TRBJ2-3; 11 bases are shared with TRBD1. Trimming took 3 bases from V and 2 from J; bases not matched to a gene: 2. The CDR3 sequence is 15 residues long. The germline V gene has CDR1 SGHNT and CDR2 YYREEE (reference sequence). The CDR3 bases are TGTGCCAGCAGCTACGGACAGGGGGCCACAGATACGCAGTATTTT. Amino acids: CASSYGQGATDTQYF.

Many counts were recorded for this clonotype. CDR3 in DNA: TGCGCCAGCTCCTCCGGGACAGGGGGTGCAGATACGCAGTATTTT. Translation gives CASSSGTGGADTQYF. The chain joins TRBV5-1 to TRBJ2-3, with TRBD1 matching 11 bases. The CDR3 contains 15 residues. After removal of 7 bases from V and 4 bases from J, the junction contained 8 bases not matched to a gene. Germline V gene lookup returns CDR1 SGHRS and CDR2 YFSETQ. Based on the CDR3 plus reference TRBV5-1 and TRBJ2-3, the full variable domain is KAGVTQTPRYLIKTRGQQVTLSCSPISGHRSVSWYQQTPGQGLQFLFEYFSETQRNKGNFPGRFSGRQFSNSRSEMNVSTLELGDSALYLCASSSGTGGADTQYFGPGTRLTVL.

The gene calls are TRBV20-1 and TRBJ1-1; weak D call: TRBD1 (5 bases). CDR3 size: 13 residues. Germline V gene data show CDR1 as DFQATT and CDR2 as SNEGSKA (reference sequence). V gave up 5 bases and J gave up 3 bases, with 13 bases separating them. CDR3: CSARPPGDTEAFF. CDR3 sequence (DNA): TGCAGTGCTCGCCCCCCGGGGGACACTGAAGCTTTCTTT.

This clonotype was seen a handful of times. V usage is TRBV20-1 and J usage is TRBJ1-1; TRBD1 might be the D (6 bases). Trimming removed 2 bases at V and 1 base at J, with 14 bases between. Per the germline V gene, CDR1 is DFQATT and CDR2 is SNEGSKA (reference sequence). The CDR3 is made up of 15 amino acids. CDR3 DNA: TGCAGTGCTAGATCCTCGACACAGGGGAACACTGAAGCTTTCTTT. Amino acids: CSARSSTQGNTEAFF.

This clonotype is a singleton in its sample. CDR3 DNA sequence: TGTGCCAGCGTAGCGGGAGGGGCAGATACGCAGTATTTT. This encodes CASVAGGADTQYF. V gene TRBV3-1 combines with J gene TRBJ2-3; 11 positions agree with TRBD2. Germline CDR1 reads LGHDT; CDR2 reads YNNKEL (reference sequence). This CDR3 region has 13 residues. V shed 8 bases, J shed 4 bases, and the junction held 2 bases outside the gene matches.

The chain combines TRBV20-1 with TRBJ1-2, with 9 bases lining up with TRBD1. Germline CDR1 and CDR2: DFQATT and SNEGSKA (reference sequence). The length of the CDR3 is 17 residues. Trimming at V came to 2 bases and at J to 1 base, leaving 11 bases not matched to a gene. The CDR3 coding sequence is TGCAGTGCTAGACATAGCGGGACAGGGTCCGGTAACTATGGCTACACCTTC. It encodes CSARHSGTGSGNYGYTF.

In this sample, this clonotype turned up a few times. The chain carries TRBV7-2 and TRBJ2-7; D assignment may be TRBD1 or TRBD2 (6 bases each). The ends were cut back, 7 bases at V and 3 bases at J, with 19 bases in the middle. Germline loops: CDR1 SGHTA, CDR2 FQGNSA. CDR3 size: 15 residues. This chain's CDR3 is CASTGEGGLGYEQYF. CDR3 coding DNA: TGTGCCAGCACGGGCGAGGGGGGTCTCGGCTACGAGCAGTACTTC. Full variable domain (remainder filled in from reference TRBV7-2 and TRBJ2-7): GAGVSQSPSNKVTEKGKDVELRCDPISGHTALYWYRQSLGQGLEFLIYFQGNSAPDKSGLPSDRFSAERTGGSVSTLTIQRTQQEDSAVYLCASTGEGGLGYEQYFGPGTRLTVT.

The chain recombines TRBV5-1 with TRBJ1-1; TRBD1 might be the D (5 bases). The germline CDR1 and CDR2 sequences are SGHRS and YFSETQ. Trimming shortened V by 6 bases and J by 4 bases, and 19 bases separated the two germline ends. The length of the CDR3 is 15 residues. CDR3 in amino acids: CASTPSEGFPTEAFF. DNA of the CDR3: TGCGCCAGCACCCCCTCGGAGGGGTTCCCCACTGAAGCTTTCTTT.

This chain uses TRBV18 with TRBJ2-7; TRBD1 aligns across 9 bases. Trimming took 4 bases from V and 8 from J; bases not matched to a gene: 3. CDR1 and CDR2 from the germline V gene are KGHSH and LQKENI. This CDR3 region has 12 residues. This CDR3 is CASSRDREKQYF. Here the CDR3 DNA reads TGTGCCAGCTCACGGGACAGGGAGAAGCAGTACTTC.

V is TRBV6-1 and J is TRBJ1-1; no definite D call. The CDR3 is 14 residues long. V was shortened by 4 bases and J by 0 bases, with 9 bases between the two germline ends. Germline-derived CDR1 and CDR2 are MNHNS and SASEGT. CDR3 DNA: TGTGCCAGCAGTGGTCGGAGCATGAACACTGAAGCTTTCTTT. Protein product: CASSGRSMNTEAFF.

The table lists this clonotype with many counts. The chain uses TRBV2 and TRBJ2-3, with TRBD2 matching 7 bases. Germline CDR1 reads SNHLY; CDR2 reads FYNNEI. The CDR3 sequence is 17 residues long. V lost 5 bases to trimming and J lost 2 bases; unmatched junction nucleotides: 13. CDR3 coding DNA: TGTGCCAGCAGTCCCCTTAGCGGGCTAGCACTCACAGATACGCAGTATTTT. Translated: CASSPLSGLALTDTQYF.

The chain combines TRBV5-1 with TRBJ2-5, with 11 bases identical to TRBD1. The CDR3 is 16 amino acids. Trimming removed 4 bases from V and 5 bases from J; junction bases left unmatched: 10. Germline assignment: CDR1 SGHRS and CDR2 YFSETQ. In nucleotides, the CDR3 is TGCGCCAGCAGCCCGGGGACAGGGGGTTCGTTGGAGACCCAGTACTTC. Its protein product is CASSPGTGGSLETQYF.

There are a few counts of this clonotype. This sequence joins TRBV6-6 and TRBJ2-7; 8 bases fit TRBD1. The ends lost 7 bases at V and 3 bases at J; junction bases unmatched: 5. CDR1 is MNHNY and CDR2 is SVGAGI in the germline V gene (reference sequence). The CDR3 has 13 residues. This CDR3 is CASTRGPYYEQYF. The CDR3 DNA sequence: TGTGCCAGCACCAGGGGGCCCTACTACGAGCAGTACTTC.

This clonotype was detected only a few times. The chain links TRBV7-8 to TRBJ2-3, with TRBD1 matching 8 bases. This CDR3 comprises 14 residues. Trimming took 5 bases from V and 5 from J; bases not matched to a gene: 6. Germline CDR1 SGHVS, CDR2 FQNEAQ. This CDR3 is CASSGRTGKDTQYF. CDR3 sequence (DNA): TGTGCCAGCAGCGGACGGACAGGGAAAGATACGCAGTATTTT.

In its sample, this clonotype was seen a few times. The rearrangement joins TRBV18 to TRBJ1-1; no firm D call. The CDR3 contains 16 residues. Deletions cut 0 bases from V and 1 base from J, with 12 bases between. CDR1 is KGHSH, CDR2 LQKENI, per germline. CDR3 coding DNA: TGTGCCAGCTCACCACCTGGTTGGACGGCGAACACTGAAGCTTTCTTT. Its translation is CASSPPGWTANTEAFF.

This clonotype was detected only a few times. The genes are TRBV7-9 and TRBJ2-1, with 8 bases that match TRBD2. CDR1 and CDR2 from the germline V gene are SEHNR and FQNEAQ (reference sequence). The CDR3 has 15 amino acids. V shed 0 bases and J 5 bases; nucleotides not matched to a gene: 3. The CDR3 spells CASSLALGGDNEQFF. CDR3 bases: TGTGCCAGCAGCTTAGCCCTCGGGGGGGACAATGAGCAGTTCTTC.

The CDR3 DNA reads as TGCAGTGCTATCGCAACTAATGAAAAACTGTTTTTT. This codes for CSAIATNEKLFF. The J gene is TRBJ1-4, the V gene TRBV20-1; D is undetermined. CDR1 and CDR2 from the germline V gene are DFQATT and SNEGSKA (reference sequence). Trimming cost V 4 bases and J 0 bases, with 3 bases left between them. The CDR3 is 12 residues long.

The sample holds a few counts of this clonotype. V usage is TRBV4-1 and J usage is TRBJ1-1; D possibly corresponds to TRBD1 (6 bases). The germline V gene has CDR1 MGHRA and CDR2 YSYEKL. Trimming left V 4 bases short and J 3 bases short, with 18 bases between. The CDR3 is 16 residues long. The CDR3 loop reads CASSPGGRAGDTEAFF. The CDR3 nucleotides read TGCGCCAGCAGCCCCGGGGGCAGGGCAGGAGACACTGAAGCTTTCTTT.